These T cell receptor beta chains were read from a single sample in a study of blood T cell repertoires in COVID-19. TCRdb's table, derived via immunoSEQ multiplex PCR, lists solely in-frame clones and lacks some. In the table there are over 200,000 clones, 80% to 90% of which are singletons. Specimen: PBMCs or T cells enriched from blood (not recorded which). Receptors were obtained from a woman aged 50 to 60 in a cohort exposed to, infected with or recovered from COVID-19 (not recorded which). Both conserved end residues are part of each CDR3. A D gene is named only where the DNA matches it firmly. A row's size may be missing; if present it is once, few, many or a size class.

>TRBJ2-7|TRBV5-1|NA|NA
TGCGCCAGCAGCTTGGGACAGGTCTACGAGCAGTACTTC
CASSLGQVYEQYF
>TRBJ1-1|TRBV4-2|NA|NA
TGTGCCAGCAGCGGCCGACAGTCCAACACTGAAGCTTTCTTT
CASSGRQSNTEAFF
>TRBJ2-1|TRBV7-2|NA|NA
TGTGCCAGCAGCTTATATGTCCCCAATGAGCAGTTCTTC
CASSLYVPNEQFF
>TRBJ1-5|TRBV2|TRBD1|NA
TGTGCCAGTAGGGACAGGGAAAATAATCAGCCCCAGCATTTT
CASRDRENNQPQHF
>TRBJ1-4|TRBV6-1|TRBD1|NA
TGTGCCAGCAGTGACCCCCTCCGGGACAGGGATGAAAAACTGTTTTTT
CASSDPLRDRDEKLFF
>TRBJ1-5|TRBV30|NA|NA
TGTGCCTGGAGTTTTACAGAAGATCAGCCCCAGCATTTT
CAWSFTEDQPQHF
>TRBJ2-1|TRBV7-9|TRBD1|NA
TGTGCCAGCAGCTTAGCTTCCGACAGGGGCTTTTACAATGAGCAGTTCTTC
CASSLASDRGFYNEQFF
>TRBJ1-2|TRBV19|NA|NA
TGTGCCAGTAGTAGCAACCGAGCTAACTATGGCTACACCTTC
CASSSNRANYGYTF
>TRBJ2-3|TRBV6-1|TRBD1|NA
TGTGCCAGCAGTGAACAGGGGGCGCCGGTAGATACGCAGTATTTT
CASSEQGAPVDTQYF
>TRBJ1-4|TRBV24-1|TRBD1|NA
TGTGCCACCAACTCGGACAGGACTAATGAAAAACTGTTTTTT
CATNSDRTNEKLFF
>TRBJ1-2|TRBV13|NA|NA
TGTGCCAGCAGATTATCAGTTCTTGCCTATGGCTACACCTTC
CASRLSVLAYGYTF
>TRBJ2-2|TRBV3-1/TRBV3-2|TRBD2|NA
TGTGCCAGCAGCCAGGGCCGGGAGGAACCCTACCCTCCGAACACCGGGGAGCTGTTTTTT
CASSQGREEPYPPNTGELFF
>TRBJ2-7|TRBV7-2|TRBD1|NA
TGTGCCAGCAGCTTAGCCGGGACAGTAACCTACGAGCAGTACTTC
CASSLAGTVTYEQYF
>TRBJ2-7|TRBV27|NA|NA
TGTGCCAGCAGTTTAGCGGGACAGAGCTACGAGCAGTACTTC
CASSLAGQSYEQYF
>TRBJ1-1|TRBV5-4|NA|NA
TGTGCCAGCAGCGGCTCCATGAACACTGAAGCTTTCTTT
CASSGSMNTEAFF
>TRBJ1-1|TRBV18|NA|NA
TGTGCCAGCTCACCGAACGCGGACACTGAAGCTTTCTTT
CASSPNADTEAFF
>TRBJ1-2|TRBV21-1|NA|few
TGTGCCAGCAGCAAAGGGCCTCTACTCCCCGCGGGCGCTAACTATGGCTACACCTTC
CASSKGPLLPAGANYGYTF
>TRBJ1-3|TRBV28|NA|NA
TGTGCCAGCAGGGCCAACGGAAACACCATATATTTT
CASRANGNTIYF
>TRBJ1-4|TRBV6-5|NA|NA
TGTGCCAGCAGTCCAGCGAGATATAATGAAAAACTGTTTTTT
CASSPARYNEKLFF
>TRBJ2-7|TRBV28|TRBD2|NA
TGTGCCAGCCGCTCGACTAGCGGGGGCGCCTACGAGCAGTACTTC
CASRSTSGGAYEQYF
>TRBJ2-1|TRBV7-9|TRBD2|once
TGTGCCAGCAGCTCGCGGGGGAACTACAATGAGCAGTTCTTC
CASSSRGNYNEQFF
>TRBJ2-2|TRBV4-2|TRBD2|few
TGTGCCAGCAGCCAAGCGGGGGGATGGCACACCGGGGAGCTGTTTTTT
CASSQAGGWHTGELFF
>TRBJ2-5|TRBV2|NA|NA
TGTGCCACCCAGCGAACTTACTCAGAGACCCAGTACTTC
CATQRTYSETQYF
>TRBJ2-1|TRBV11-3|TRBD1|NA
TGTGCCAGCAGCTTAGCAGGACAGGGGACTGAGCAGTTCTTC
CASSLAGQGTEQFF
>TRBJ1-6|TRBV28|NA|few
TGTGCCAGCAGGTCGGGAGGTTCACCCCTCCACTTT
CASRSGGSPLHF
>TRBJ2-3|TRBV15|TRBD2|NA
TGTGCCACCAGCAGAGGGACTAGCTCTAGCACAGATACGCAGTATTTT
CATSRGTSSSTDTQYF
>TRBJ2-7|TRBV4-1|TRBD2|NA
TGCGCCAGCAGCCAAGAGCCAGCGGGGGGGAACAACGAGCAGTACTTC
CASSQEPAGGNNEQYF
>TRBJ1-5|TRBV9|NA|NA
TGTGCCAGCAGCGTAGACATAAATCAGCCCCAGCATTTT
CASSVDINQPQHF
>TRBJ1-2|TRBV7-2|NA|NA
TGTGCCAGCAGCTTAGGGTCCACATCTTACACCTTC
CASSLGSTSYTF
>TRBJ2-3|TRBV10-3|NA|NA
TGTGCCATCAGTGAGCCCGTACTAGGGATTGGTACGCAGTATTTT
CAISEPVLGIGTQYF
>TRBJ1-3|TRBV4-2|NA|NA
TGTGCCAGCAGCCTCGAAGTAACCGCTATGGGAAACACCATATATTTT
CASSLEVTAMGNTIYF
>TRBJ1-6|TRBV19|NA|NA
TGTGCCAGTAGTATTAATAGGCTCGGGTCACCCCTCCACTTT
CASSINRLGSPLHF
>TRBJ1-5|TRBV12-5|NA|NA
TGTGCTAGTGGTCGAGGGACATCAATCCGGAGCAATCAGCCCCAGCATTTT
CASGRGTSIRSNQPQHF
>TRBJ1-2|TRBV18|NA|NA
TGTGCCAGCTCACCGATTACCAGCTATGGCTACACCTTC
CASSPITSYGYTF
>TRBJ1-1|TRBV6-1|NA|NA
TGTGCCAGCAGTGAAGGAGGCAGGGCTCATGGGGCTTTCTTT
CASSEGGRAHGAFF
>TRBJ2-7|TRBV15|NA|NA
TGTGCCACCAGCACCCGGGACACGGAACGCGAGCAGTACTTC
CATSTRDTEREQYF
>TRBJ1-1|TRBV11-2|TRBD1|NA
TGTGCCAGCAGCTTAGGGTACAGGGGAGCTTTCTTT
CASSLGYRGAFF
>TRBJ2-5|TRBV11-3|NA|NA
TGTGCCAGCAGCTCCTCAGGAGGTCTCCGAGAGACCCAGTACTTC
CASSSSGGLRETQYF
>TRBJ1-1|TRBV4-3|NA|few
TGCGCCAGCAGCCACCTCGGACTGGACACTGAAGCTTTCTTT
CASSHLGLDTEAFF
>TRBJ1-6|TRBV9|NA|few
TGTGCCAGCAGCGGCGCCTTGGGGGGTCTTAATTCACCCCTCCACTTT
CASSGALGGLNSPLHF
>TRBJ2-7|TRBV18|NA|NA
TGTGCCAGCTCACCCTCGCTATACGAGCAGTACTTC
CASSPSLYEQYF
>TRBJ1-1|TRBV11-2|TRBD1|NA
TGTGCCAGCAGCGAGCTTGTGGACAGGGGAAAGGTCGCTTTCTTT
CASSELVDRGKVAFF
>TRBJ1-1|TRBV2|NA|NA
TGTGCCAGCAGTCAAACAACCATGAACACTGAAGCTTTCTTT
CASSQTTMNTEAFF
>TRBJ2-7|TRBV1|NA|NA
TGCACCAGCAGAATAGGAGGCGGCTACTTCTACGAGCAGTACTTC
CTSRIGGGYFYEQYF
>TRBJ2-1|TRBV7-2|NA|NA
TGTGCCAGCAGCGCATACCTACAGGGCCCGCAGTTCTTC
CASSAYLQGPQFF
>TRBJ1-2|TRBV5-8|TRBD1|NA
TGTGCCAGCAGCCCCCGGGTGGGGACAGCCTGGGGGTATGGCTACACCTTC
CASSPRVGTAWGYGYTF
>TRBJ2-1|TRBV4-1|TRBD2|NA
TGCGCCAGCAGCCCGAACGAACTAGCGGGGGGCCCCTACAATGAGCAGTTCTTC
CASSPNELAGGPYNEQFF
>TRBJ2-5|TRBV20-1|NA|NA
TGCAGTGCGAGACTATTGGAGACCCAGTACTTC
CSARLLETQYF
>TRBJ1-2|TRBV4-1|NA|NA
TGCGCCAGCAGCCAAGTTGATGGGAGCTATGGCTACACCTTC
CASSQVDGSYGYTF
>TRBJ1-1|TRBV5-4|TRBD1|NA
TGTGCCAGCAGCGCCGGCAGGGACAGGGTTAAGGCTGAAGCTTTCTTT
CASSAGRDRVKAEAFF
>TRBJ1-2|TRBV11-2|TRBD1|NA
TGTGCCAGCAGCGCCTCGACAGGGGTATATGGCTACACCTTC
CASSASTGVYGYTF
>TRBJ2-7|TRBV7-9|TRBD1|NA
TGTGCCAGCAGGTACACAGGGGGCAACTCCTACGAGCAGTACTTC
CASRYTGGNSYEQYF
>TRBJ1-3|TRBV6-5|TRBD1|NA
TGTGCCAGCAGTCTACAGGGGGCGCTGGGAAACACCATATATTTT
CASSLQGALGNTIYF
>TRBJ1-4|TRBV6-5|NA|NA
TGTGCCAGCAGTAGCGGGGAGGGTACTGAAAAACTGTTTTTT
CASSSGEGTEKLFF
>TRBJ1-5|TRBV24-1|TRBD1|NA
TGTGCCACCAGTGATTTGCAAGGGGGCCCTCAGCCCCAGCATTTT
CATSDLQGGPQPQHF
>TRBJ2-7|TRBV4-3|NA|NA
TGCGCCAGCAGCCAAGATTTCAGGGGCTACGAGCAGTACTTC
CASSQDFRGYEQYF
>TRBJ1-2|TRBV3-1/TRBV3-2|NA|NA
TGTGCCAGCAGCCAACGGGTGGCAGCTACTAACTATGGCTACACCTTC
CASSQRVAATNYGYTF